The 12 T cell receptor beta chains below were found in one sample sequenced in a study of CD4 T cells in relation to SARS-CoV-2 and coronaviruses. The unexposed donors gave CD4+ T cells in about 2011-2018, prior to COVID-19. Isolation of CD4+ T cells took place after approximately 10 days in culture. TCRdb keeps only in-frame clones here, not all; method: immunoSEQ multiplex PCR. The table includes tens of thousands of clones, less than 85% detected once. Which antigens these TCRs recognize remains unknown. Sequenced sample: CD4+ T cells from PBMCs, cultured in vitro. Receptor source: a human donor in good health.

CDR3 region: CASSSRGGMETQYF. The CDR3 DNA sequence: TGTGCCAGCAGCTCCCGAGGAGGGATGGAGACCCAGTACTTC. The V and J genes are TRBV3-1 (or the pseudogene TRBV3-2) and TRBJ2-5; D may be TRBD2 (6 bases). Germline CDR1 is LGHDT and CDR2 is YNNKEL (reference sequence). This CDR3 is 14 amino acids long. V lost 5 bases and J lost 5, with 15 bases in between.

This clone was detected only once. This sequence joins TRBV7-9 and TRBJ2-5, with D maybe TRBD2 (5 bases). The V gene lost 1 base and the J gene lost 2 bases, with 11 bases spanning the gap. The CDR3 covers 15 residues. Germline V gives CDR1 SEHNR, CDR2 FQNEAQ (reference sequence). CDR3 bases: TGTGCCAGCAGCTTAGAGGCCAGCGGACAAGAGACCCAGTACTTC. It is translated as CASSLEASGQETQYF.

Concerning this clone: A junction boundary mismatches the germline segment, possibly from a read error. The rearrangement joins TRBV11-2 to TRBJ1-2; a weak D match, TRBD1 (5 bases). Germline V gives CDR1 SGHAT, CDR2 FQNNGV. The CDR3 length is 14 residues. In DNA, the CDR3 is TGTGCCAGCAGCCTACGTCGCGGGACGGGCTACATGGTCTTC. It codes for CASSLRRGTGYMVF. Full variable domain (outside the CDR3, taken from reference TRBV11-2 and TRBJ1-2): EAGVAQSPRYKIIEKRQSVAFWCNPISGHATLYWYQQILGQGPKLLIQFQNNGVVDDSQLPKDRFSAERLKGVDSTLKIQPAKLEDSAVYLCASSLRRGTGYMVFGSGTRLTVV.

The genes are TRBV6-1 and TRBJ1-2; D gene unclear. The CDR3 runs 14 residues. Germline CDR1 is MNHNS and CDR2 is SASEGT. V was pared by 1 base and J by 1 base, with 7 bases between. DNA of the CDR3: TGTGCCAGCAGTGAAGGGTCAGATAACTATGGCTACACCTTC. It specifies CASSEGSDNYGYTF.

This chain links TRBV9 with TRBJ2-5, with D unresolved. Germline loops: CDR1 SGDLS, CDR2 YYNGEE. The V and J ends lost 4 bases and 1 base respectively, with 17 bases between them. CDR3 length equals 16 residues. The CDR3 region is CASSPARMAVQETQYF. CDR3 nucleotide sequence: TGTGCCAGCAGCCCTGCGAGGATGGCAGTCCAAGAGACCCAGTACTTC.

This clone came up a few times. The chain is built from TRBV18 and TRBJ1-2; 8 bases align to TRBD1. Losses at the gene ends were 8 bases for V and 7 bases for J; bases not matched to a gene: 9. Germline V gene sequence: CDR1 KGHSH, CDR2 LQKENI. The CDR3 totals 13 residues. CDR3 in amino acids: CASVDRDVGGYTF. The CDR3 DNA is TGTGCCAGCGTGGACAGGGACGTAGGTGGCTACACCTTC.

Only a few counts were recorded for this clone. This chain uses TRBV7-3 with TRBJ2-3; possible D gene TRBD2, 6 bases. CDR1 and CDR2 from the germline V gene are SGHTA and FQGTGA. The CDR3 runs to 13 residues. V was cut by 5 bases and J by 6 bases, with 12 bases left in between. CDR3 sequence (DNA): TGTGCCAGCAGCCCGGGCGGGGTGGATACGCAGTATTTT. Its protein is CASSPGGVDTQYF.

The chain couples TRBV6-6 to TRBJ2-3; D is perhaps TRBD2 (5 bases). The CDR3 runs 14 residues. CDR1 is MNHNY and CDR2 is SVGAGI in the germline V gene (reference sequence). The germline V and J ends were trimmed by 4 bases and 2 bases, with 10 bases remaining between them. CDR3 in DNA: TGTGCCAGCAGTTCAGAGACTAACACAGATACGCAGTATTTT. The encoded protein is CASSSETNTDTQYF.

The V call is TRBV12-3 or TRBV12-4, the J call TRBJ2-1, with D uncertain. The V end was cut by 2 bases, the J end by 5 bases, with 7 bases between. The CDR3 is 13 residues long. This chain's CDR3 is CASSLRADNEQFF. CDR3 nucleotides: TGTGCCAGCAGTTTAAGGGCCGACAATGAGCAGTTCTTC.

This clone showed up just once. The V call is TRBV15, the J call TRBJ2-7; TRBD2 is a possible D gene (5 bases). V gave up 0 bases and J gave up 3 bases, with 9 bases separating them. CDR3 size: 14 residues. CDR1 and CDR2 (germline): LNHNV, YYDKDF (reference sequence). CDR3 DNA: TGTGCCACCAGCAGAGATAGAGGGATCTACGAGCAGTACTTC. This encodes CATSRDRGIYEQYF.

V and J are TRBV7-7 and TRBJ2-5; 8 nucleotides agree with TRBD1. This CDR3 contains 13 residues. J lost 5 bases, V lost 4 bases, and 3 bases had no gene match. The germline V gene encodes CDR1 SSHAT and CDR2 FNYEAQ (reference sequence). The CDR3 DNA is TGTGCCAGCAGCTCAGGGGGCGGGGAGACCCAGTACTTC. This sequence encodes CASSSGGGETQYF. The full variable domain, its missing parts supplied by reference TRBV7-7 and TRBJ2-5, is GAGVSQSPRYKVTKRGQDVTLRCDPISSHATLYWYQQALGQGPEFLTYFNYEAQPDKSGLPSDRFSAERPEGSISTLTIQRTEQRDSAMYRCASSSGGGETQYFGPGTRLLVL.

V usage is TRBV21-1 and J usage is TRBJ2-5; TRBD2, as called in the table, went unchecked against the DNA. TRBV21-1 is annotated as a pseudogene. This CDR3 comprises 21 residues. CDR3 sequence reads: CASSKTGGRLAGESHGETQYF. CDR3 DNA sequence: TGTGCCAGCAGCAAAACAGGGGGCAGACTAGCGGGAGAATCGCACGGGGAGACCCAGTACTTC.